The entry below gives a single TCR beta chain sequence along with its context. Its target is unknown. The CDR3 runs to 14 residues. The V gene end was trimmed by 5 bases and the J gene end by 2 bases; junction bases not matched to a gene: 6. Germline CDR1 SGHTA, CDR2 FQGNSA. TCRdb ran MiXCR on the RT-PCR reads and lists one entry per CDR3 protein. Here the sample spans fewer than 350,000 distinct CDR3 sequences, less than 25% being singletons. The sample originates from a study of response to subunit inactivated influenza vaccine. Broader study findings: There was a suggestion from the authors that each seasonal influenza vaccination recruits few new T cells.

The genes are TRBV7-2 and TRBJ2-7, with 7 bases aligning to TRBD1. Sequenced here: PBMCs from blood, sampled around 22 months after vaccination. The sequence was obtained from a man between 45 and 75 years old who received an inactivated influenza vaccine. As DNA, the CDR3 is TGTGCCAGCAGCGTTTACAGGGGAACCTACGAGCAGTACTTC. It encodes CASSVYRGTYEQYF.